Shown below are 8 T cell receptor beta chains from a single sample sequenced in a study of T cells in localized non-small cell lung cancer. The method was immunoSEQ multiplex PCR; TCRdb's version includes in-frame clones alone and lacks a portion of them. The data show tens of thousands of clones, with roughly 79% seen just once and around 4.7% held by the top ten. The material was PBMCs, obtained before any cancer treatment. Every receptor here comes from a man between 40 and 69 years old with stage II lung adenocarcinoma.

This rearrangement joins TRBV29-1 to TRBJ1-1; TRBD1 agrees at 7 bases. J lost 2 bases, V lost 6 bases, and 6 bases had no gene match. The length of the CDR3 is 13 residues. In germline, CDR1 is SQVTM, CDR2 ANQGSEA. The CDR3 DNA follows: TGCAGCGTCAACAGGGGAGGAAACACTGAAGCTTTCTTT. This sequence encodes CSVNRGGNTEAFF. Full variable domain (missing parts from reference TRBV29-1 and TRBJ1-1): SAVISQKPSRDICQRGTSLTIQCQVDSQVTMMFWYRQQPGQSLTLIATANQGSEATYESGFVIDKFPISRPNLTFSTLTVSNMSPEDSSIYLCSVNRGGNTEAFFGQGTRLTVV.

This rearrangement joins TRBV9 to TRBJ2-1; TRBD2 matches at 11 bases. The germline gives CDR1 SGDLS, CDR2 YYNGEE. This CDR3 is 16 amino acids long. Losses at the gene ends were 3 bases for V and 1 base for J; bases not matched to a gene: 3. The CDR3 DNA is TGTGCCAGCAGCGCCCGACTAGCGGGATCCTACAATGAGCAGTTCTTC. Its translation is CASSARLAGSYNEQFF.

This clone has just one count. This chain joins TRBV7-8 and TRBJ2-1; 7 positions match TRBD2. Trimming at V came to 8 bases and at J to 6 bases, leaving 13 bases not matched to a gene. Germline values: CDR1 SGHVS, CDR2 FQNEAQ. The CDR3 extends over 15 amino acids. CDR3 in amino acids: CASFKGAGVFNEQFF. The CDR3 nucleotides read TGTGCCAGCTTCAAGGGTGCGGGAGTGTTCAATGAGCAGTTCTTC.

The chain joins TRBV9 to TRBJ2-1; 9 positions agree with TRBD2. Germline lookup yields CDR1 SGDLS and CDR2 YYNGEE. There are 16 residues in the CDR3. V shed 4 bases and J 6 bases; nucleotides not matched to a gene: 11. CDR3 protein: CASSQPLAGVSNEQFF. The CDR3 coding sequence is TGTGCCAGCAGCCAACCACTAGCGGGTGTCTCCAATGAGCAGTTCTTC.

The chain links TRBV5-6 to TRBJ2-7; no definite D call. With 0 bases removed from V and 4 bases from J, the gap between germline ends came to 8 bases. This CDR3 has 13 amino acids. CDR1 is SGHDT, CDR2 YYEEEE, per germline. The chain's CDR3 is CASSLVEGYEQYF. The CDR3 DNA follows: TGTGCCAGCAGCTTGGTGGAAGGGTACGAGCAGTACTTC.

This clone showed up just once. The rearrangement links TRBV11-2 to TRBJ1-5; D is unresolved. Trimming shortened V by 5 bases and J by 2 bases, and 10 bases separated the two germline ends. The CDR3 length is 14 residues. Per the germline V gene, CDR1 is SGHAT and CDR2 is FQNNGV. The CDR3 sequence: CASSPTTGNQPQHF. The CDR3 nucleotides read TGTGCCAGCAGCCCAACCACCGGCAATCAGCCCCAGCATTTT. The entire variable domain, with the rest obtained from reference TRBV11-2 and TRBJ1-5, is as follows: EAGVAQSPRYKIIEKRQSVAFWCNPISGHATLYWYQQILGQGPKLLIQFQNNGVVDDSQLPKDRFSAERLKGVDSTLKIQPAKLEDSAVYLCASSPTTGNQPQHFGDGTRLSIL.

The chain carries TRBV6-1 and TRBJ1-1; no firm D call. Trimming cost V 7 bases and J 0 bases, with 12 bases left between them. There are 14 residues in the CDR3. Germline CDR1 and CDR2: MNHNS and SASEGT. The CDR3 spells CASTDRLLNTEAFF. CDR3 sequence (DNA): TGTGCCAGCACTGACCGGTTATTGAACACTGAAGCTTTCTTT.

The V call is TRBV6-1, the J call TRBJ2-2, with 9 bases aligning to TRBD1. The CDR3 consists of 16 residues. Germline V gene lookup returns CDR1 MNHNS and CDR2 SASEGT. V was pared by 4 bases and J by 1 base, with 4 bases of the junction left unmatched. The CDR3 DNA follows: TGTGCCAGCAGTGCACGGACAGGGGTGAACACCGGGGAGCTGTTTTTT. It is translated as CASSARTGVNTGELFF.